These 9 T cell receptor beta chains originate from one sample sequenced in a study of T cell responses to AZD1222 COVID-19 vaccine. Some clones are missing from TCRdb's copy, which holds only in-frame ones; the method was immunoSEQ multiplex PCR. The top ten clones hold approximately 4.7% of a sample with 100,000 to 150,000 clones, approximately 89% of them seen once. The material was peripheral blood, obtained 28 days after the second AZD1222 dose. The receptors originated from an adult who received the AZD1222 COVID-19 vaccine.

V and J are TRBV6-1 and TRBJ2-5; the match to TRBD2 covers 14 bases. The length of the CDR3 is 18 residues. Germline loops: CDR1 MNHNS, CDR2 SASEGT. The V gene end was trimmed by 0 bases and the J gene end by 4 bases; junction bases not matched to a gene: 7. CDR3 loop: CASSEATGGLAGGETQYF. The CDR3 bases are TGTGCCAGCAGTGAAGCTACCGGTGGACTAGCGGGGGGAGAGACCCAGTACTTC.

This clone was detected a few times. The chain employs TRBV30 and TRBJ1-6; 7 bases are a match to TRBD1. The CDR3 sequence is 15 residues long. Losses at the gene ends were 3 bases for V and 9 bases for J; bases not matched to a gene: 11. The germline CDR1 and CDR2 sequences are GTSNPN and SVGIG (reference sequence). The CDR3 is CAWRAGDRERSPLHF. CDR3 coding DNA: TGTGCCTGGAGAGCTGGTGACAGGGAGCGTTCACCCCTCCACTTT.

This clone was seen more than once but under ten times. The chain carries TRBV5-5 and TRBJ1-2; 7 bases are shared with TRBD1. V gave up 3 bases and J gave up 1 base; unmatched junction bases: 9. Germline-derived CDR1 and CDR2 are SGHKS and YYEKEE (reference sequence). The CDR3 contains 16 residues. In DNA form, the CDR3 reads TGTGCCAGCAGCTCGAACCGGGACAGTATTAACTATGGCTACACCTTC. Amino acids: CASSSNRDSINYGYTF.

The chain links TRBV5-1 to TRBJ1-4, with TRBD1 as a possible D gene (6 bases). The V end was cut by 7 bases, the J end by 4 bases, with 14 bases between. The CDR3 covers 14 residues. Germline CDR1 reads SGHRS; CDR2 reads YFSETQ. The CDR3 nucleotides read TGCGCCAGCGGCCGGACAGACCTTAATGAAAAACTGTTTTTT. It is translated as CASGRTDLNEKLFF.

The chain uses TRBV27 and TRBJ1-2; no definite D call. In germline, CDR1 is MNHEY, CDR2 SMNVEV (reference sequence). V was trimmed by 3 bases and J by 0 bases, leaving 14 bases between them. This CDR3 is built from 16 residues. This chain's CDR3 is CASSLSPGSPNYGYTF. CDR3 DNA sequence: TGTGCCAGCAGTTTGTCCCCGGGATCACCTAACTATGGCTACACCTTC.

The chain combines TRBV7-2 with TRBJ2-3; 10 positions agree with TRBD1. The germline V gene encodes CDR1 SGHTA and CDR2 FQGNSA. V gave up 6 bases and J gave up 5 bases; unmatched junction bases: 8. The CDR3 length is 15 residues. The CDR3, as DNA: TGTGCCAGCAGACCGACAGGGGGCGCAGGAGATACGCAGTATTTT. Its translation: CASRPTGGAGDTQYF.

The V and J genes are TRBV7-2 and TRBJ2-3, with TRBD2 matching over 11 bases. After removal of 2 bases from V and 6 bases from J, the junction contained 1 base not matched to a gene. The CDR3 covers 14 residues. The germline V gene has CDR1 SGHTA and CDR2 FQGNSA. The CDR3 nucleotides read TGTGCCAGCAGCTTAATAGCGGGGGGGGATACGCAGTATTTT. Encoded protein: CASSLIAGGDTQYF.

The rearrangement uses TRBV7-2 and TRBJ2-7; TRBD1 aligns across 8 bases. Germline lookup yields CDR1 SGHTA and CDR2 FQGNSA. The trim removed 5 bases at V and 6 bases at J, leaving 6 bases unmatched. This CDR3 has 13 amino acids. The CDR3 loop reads CASSRDRGSEQYF. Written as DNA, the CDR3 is TGTGCCAGCAGCCGAGACAGGGGTTCCGAGCAGTACTTC. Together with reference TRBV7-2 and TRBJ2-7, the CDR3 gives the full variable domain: GAGVSQSPSNKVTEKGKDVELRCDPISGHTALYWYRQSLGQGLEFLIYFQGNSAPDKSGLPSDRFSAERTGGSVSTLTIQRTQQEDSAVYLCASSRDRGSEQYFGPGTRLTVT.

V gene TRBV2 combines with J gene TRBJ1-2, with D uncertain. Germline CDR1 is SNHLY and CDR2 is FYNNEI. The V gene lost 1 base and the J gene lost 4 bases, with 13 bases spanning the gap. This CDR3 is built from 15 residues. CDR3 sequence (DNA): TGTGCCAGCAGTGAAGGGGCAGCGAACCTCTATGGCTACACCTTC. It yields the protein CASSEGAANLYGYTF.